The 21 T cell receptor beta chains reported below all come from one sample, sequenced in a study of blood T cell repertoires in COVID-19. The data were produced by immunoSEQ multiplex PCR, yet TCRdb's version contains in-frame clones alone and is incomplete. This table holds 150,000 to 200,000 clones, roughly 89% found once. The sample consisted of peripheral blood. All receptors derive from a human donor in a cohort sampled during active COVID-19.

CDR3 in amino acids: CASSIRVGRGRTEAFF. As DNA, the CDR3 is TGTGCCAGTAGTATTAGGGTTGGCAGGGGGCGGACTGAAGCTTTCTTT. The chain has TRBV19 and TRBJ1-1; 8 positions match TRBD1. V trimming: 3 bases; J trimming: 5 bases; junction bases outside the gene matches: 11. Per germline, CDR1 LNHDA and CDR2 SQIVND (reference sequence). The CDR3 is 16 residues long.

J is TRBJ2-2 and V is TRBV6-6; 9 positions match TRBD1. The CDR3 is made up of 13 amino acids. Germline V gives CDR1 MNHNY, CDR2 SVGAGI (reference sequence). V trimming: 10 bases; J trimming: 7 bases; junction bases outside the gene matches: 7. CDR3: CATNRGPDGELFF. The CDR3 DNA follows: TGTGCCACAAACAGGGGGCCGGACGGGGAGCTGTTTTTT.

This clone was observed a handful of times. CDR3 region: CASSLRTGGTGELFF. Here the CDR3 DNA reads TGTGCCAGCAGCTTACGGACAGGGGGCACCGGGGAGCTGTTTTTT. This chain links TRBV11-3 with TRBJ2-2; 10 bases agree with TRBD1. CDR3 length equals 15 residues. Germline V gives CDR1 SGHNT, CDR2 YENEEA. J lost 4 bases, V lost 2 bases, and 1 base had no gene match.

The genes are TRBV5-8 and TRBJ1-6; possible D gene TRBD1, 5 bases. Germline V lookup: CDR1 SGHTS, CDR2 YDEGEE. V dropped 3 bases and J dropped 0 bases, with 16 bases sitting between them. The CDR3 is 18 residues long. The DNA of the CDR3 is TGTGCCAGCAGCTGGGGGGGAGGGGCCAGCTCCTATAATTCACCCCTCCACTTT. Its translation is CASSWGGGASSYNSPLHF.

J is TRBJ1-6 and V is TRBV27, with D possibly TRBD1 on 5 matching bases. V was trimmed by 6 bases and J by 9 bases, leaving 18 bases between them. From germline, CDR1 is MNHEY and CDR2 SMNVEV (reference sequence). This CDR3 is built from 15 residues. The chain's CDR3 is CASSPRGRGSSPLHF. CDR3 nucleotides: TGTGCCAGCAGCCCCCGAGGTCGGGGGAGTTCACCCCTCCACTTT.

The V gene is TRBV20-1, the J gene TRBJ2-3; tentative D call: TRBD2 (6 bases). Germline CDR1 is DFQATT and CDR2 is SNEGSKA (reference sequence). The V end lost 3 bases, the J end lost 2 bases, and 18 bases lay between the germline ends. The CDR3 is made up of 16 amino acids. Written as DNA, the CDR3 is TGCAGTGCTAGTGTACCAGGAGGGTCATTCACAGATACGCAGTATTTT. Its translation is CSASVPGGSFTDTQYF.

V usage is TRBV5-4 and J usage is TRBJ2-7, with 8 nucleotides matching TRBD1. Trimming at V came to 4 bases and at J to 5 bases, leaving 8 bases not matched to a gene. CDR1 and CDR2 (germline): SGHNT, YYREEE (reference sequence). This CDR3 region has 14 residues. CDR3 nucleotide sequence: TGTGCCAGCAGCGCCTTGGACAGGGAACACGAGCAGTACTTC. This gives the protein CASSALDREHEQYF.

J is TRBJ2-5 and V is TRBV19; 7 bases fit TRBD2. This CDR3 spans 14 amino acids. In germline, CDR1 is LNHDA, CDR2 SQIVND (reference sequence). Trimming took 4 bases from V and 2 from J; bases not matched to a gene: 4. The DNA of the CDR3 is TGTGCCAGTAGTACTCCCGGGAGGCAAGAGACCCAGTACTTC. Protein: CASSTPGRQETQYF.

The V and J genes are TRBV9 and TRBJ2-7; TRBD1 might be the D (6 bases). Trimming took 0 bases from V and 3 from J, leaving 16 bases between them. The CDR3 spans 16 residues. Germline V gene data show CDR1 as SGDLS and CDR2 as YYNGEE. This chain's CDR3 is CASSVEGDTSLYEQYF. CDR3 coding DNA: TGTGCCAGCAGCGTAGAGGGGGACACCTCCCTCTACGAGCAGTACTTC.

This sequence joins TRBV15 and TRBJ1-2, with D uncertain. CDR1 LNHNV and CDR2 YYDKDF come from the germline V gene (reference sequence). The CDR3 covers 13 residues. Trimming took off 1 base at V and 4 bases at J, with 7 bases between the two ends. This chain's CDR3 is CATSRANSYGYTF. The DNA for the CDR3 is TGTGCCACCAGCAGAGCTAACAGCTATGGCTACACCTTC.

The V gene is TRBV2, the J gene TRBJ2-3; TRBD2 matches at 9 bases. The V and J ends lost 8 bases and 5 bases, in that order; junction bases with no gene match: 11. CDR1 and CDR2 from the germline V gene are SNHLY and FYNNEI. The CDR3 contains 15 residues. In nucleotides, the CDR3 is TGTGCCAGCTCCCCGGCGGGGGGGCATGGAGATACGCAGTATTTT. Translating it yields CASSPAGGHGDTQYF.

The gene calls are TRBV7-9 and TRBJ2-1; 9 nucleotides line up with TRBD2. The CDR3 consists of 16 residues. The germline V gene has CDR1 SEHNR and CDR2 FQNEAQ (reference sequence). The V segment lost 5 bases and the J segment 4 bases; nucleotides outside the gene matches: 9. CDR3 region: CASSNYESGGYNEQFF. CDR3 nucleotide sequence: TGTGCCAGCAGCAACTACGAAAGCGGGGGGTACAATGAGCAGTTCTTC.

The chain employs TRBV5-1 and TRBJ1-2, with 11 positions matching TRBD1. The CDR3 totals 17 residues. With V trimmed by 4 bases and J by 7 bases, 15 bases remained unmatched. Germline values: CDR1 SGHRS, CDR2 YFSETQ. The CDR3 DNA follows: TGCGCCAGCAGCCCGGTTACCAGGACAGGGGGCGGAGGTGGCTACACCTTC. Protein sequence: CASSPVTRTGGGGGYTF.

This clone was counted a single time. The chain couples TRBV7-8 to TRBJ2-7; TRBD2 aligns across 10 bases. Germline CDR1 SGHVS, CDR2 FQNEAQ. The ends lost 0 bases at V and 2 bases at J; junction bases unmatched: 7. The CDR3 is 17 amino acids. The CDR3 DNA follows: TGTGCCAGCAGCTTAGCGTACTGGGGGACTAGCGCCTACGAGCAGTACTTC. It codes for CASSLAYWGTSAYEQYF.

This clone was recorded a few times. The same CDR3 also results from other DNA sequences found in this sample. The chain couples TRBV4-2 to TRBJ1-2; no reliable D call. The ends were cut back, 0 bases at V and 2 bases at J, with 7 bases in the middle. The germline CDR1 and CDR2 sequences are LGHNA and YNFKEQ. This CDR3 is 14 amino acids long. CDR3 DNA sequence: TGTGCCAGCAGCCAAGATGTGGGCAACTATGGCTACACCTTC. Protein: CASSQDVGNYGYTF.

The rearrangement links TRBV3-1 (or the pseudogene TRBV3-2) to TRBJ2-5; perhaps TRBD2 as D (7 bases). V shed 4 bases and J shed 5 bases, with 17 bases lying between them. The CDR3 sequence is 15 residues long. Germline CDR1 reads LGHDT; CDR2 reads YNNKEL (reference sequence). The CDR3 DNA follows: TGTGCCAGCAGCCCAAAAGGGGGGGGCCGGGAGACCCAGTACTTC. Translating gives CASSPKGGGRETQYF.

The J gene is TRBJ2-2, the V gene TRBV9; 15 bases map to TRBD2. Germline V gives CDR1 SGDLS, CDR2 YYNGEE. V shed 4 bases and J 0 bases; nucleotides not matched to a gene: 4. The CDR3 contains 18 residues. Here the CDR3 reads CASSPRTSGGANTGELFF. CDR3 in DNA: TGTGCCAGCAGCCCCCGGACTAGCGGGGGGGCGAACACCGGGGAGCTGTTTTTT.

CDR3 in amino acids: CASSVGAGQYF. CDR3 bases: TGTGCCAGCAGCGTAGGGGCGGGGCAGTACTTC. The gene calls are TRBV9 and TRBJ2-7, with a possible D match to TRBD2 (5 bases). Germline V CDR1 and CDR2: SGDLS, YYNGEE. This CDR3 contains 11 residues. V lost 0 bases to trimming and J lost 9 bases, with 7 bases between them.

CDR3 sequence reads: CASSTSLLRTDTQYF. CDR3 nucleotides: TGTGCCAGCAGTACTAGCCTATTGAGGACAGATACGCAGTATTTT. The chain employs TRBV6-5 and TRBJ2-3; perhaps TRBD2 as D (6 bases). The CDR3 loop spans 15 amino acids. Per the germline V gene, CDR1 is MNHEY and CDR2 is SVGAGI. The V and J ends lost 5 bases and 3 bases respectively, with 15 bases between them.

This clone was detected only once. The genes are TRBV5-1 and TRBJ1-1; no definite D call. The V and J ends lost 1 base and 3 bases respectively, with 10 bases between them. In germline, CDR1 is SGHRS, CDR2 YFSETQ. This CDR3 has 14 residues. The CDR3 loop reads CASSLSGGYTEAFF. The CDR3 DNA reads as TGCGCCAGCAGCTTGTCCGGCGGGTACACTGAAGCTTTCTTT.

The chain couples TRBV4-3 to TRBJ2-5; 9 positions match TRBD2. The CDR3 extends over 16 amino acids. Germline-derived CDR1 and CDR2 are LGHNA and YSLEER. Trimming at V came to 6 bases and at J to 5 bases, leaving 13 bases not matched to a gene. The CDR3 loop is CASSRAAGGGSETQYF. In DNA form, the CDR3 reads TGCGCCAGCAGTCGGGCTGCGGGAGGGGGCAGCGAGACCCAGTACTTC.